This T cell receptor (beta chain) is drawn from a study of blood T cell repertoires in COVID-19. Study in general: PBMCs, B-cell-depleted T cells, or T cells provided the cDNA or gDNA that made up the material.

Participant ages covered roughly 18 to 90 years across 25 or so US areas. Clinical history as reported by participants underpinned cohort assignment. Someone with COVID-19 had been met by exposed participants within 2 weeks before study entry. Libraries were prepared by immunoSEQ multiplex PCR; TCRdb keeps only in-frame clonotypes and omits some of them. The sample lists roughly 240,000 clones, under 90% seen once, with approximately 4% in the top ten. The germline gives CDR1 SGHTA, CDR2 FQGTGA. The CDR3 has 16 amino acids. J gave up 4 bases and V 0 bases, and 5 bases lay outside the gene matches. Sequencing used PBMCs or T cells enriched from blood (not recorded which). This clonotype was sampled from a woman between 40 and 55 years old who had been exposed to COVID-19. This sequence joins TRBV7-3 and TRBJ2-1, with 8 positions matching TRBD2. CDR3 residues: CASSLTLSSGYNEQFF. The CDR3 coding sequence is TGTGCCAGCAGCTTAACGCTGTCTAGCGGGTACAATGAGCAGTTCTTC.